The 20 T cell receptor beta chains below were found in one sample sequenced in a study of T cells in Graves' hyperthyroidism and ophthalmopathy. The CDR3 regions of TCR beta were amplified from RNA transcripts. HTBI primers were the set used in a first-round RT-PCR of the TCR CDR3. TCRdb fed the multiplex PCR reads into MiXCR, producing one record per CDR3 protein. The table shows 500,000 to 750,000 distinct CDR3 sequences, with 15% to 19% occurring only once. Input material: blood. The receptor set was obtained from a woman in her 30s with Graves' hyperthyroidism.

The chain carries TRBV24-1 and TRBJ2-1; a weak D match, TRBD1 (6 bases). V was clipped by 9 bases and J by 5 bases, with 10 bases between them. In germline, CDR1 is KGHDR, CDR2 SFDVKD. CDR3 length: 12 residues. The chain's CDR3 is CATGGLHNEQFF. For the CDR3, the DNA is TGTGCCACCGGGGGCCTCCACAATGAGCAGTTCTTC.

There are a few counts of this clonotype. This chain joins TRBV18 and TRBJ1-2, with 7 bases lining up with TRBD1. V trimming: 3 bases; J trimming: 6 bases; junction bases outside the gene matches: 7. The CDR3 has 14 residues. Germline V gene sequence: CDR1 KGHSH, CDR2 LQKENI. CDR3 DNA sequence: TGTGCCAGCTCACCGAGACAGGGAACTGATGGCTACACCTTC. Translation: CASSPRQGTDGYTF.

In its sample, this clonotype was seen many times. J is TRBJ2-1 and V is TRBV28; TRBD2 matches 12 bases. There are 17 residues in the CDR3. J was trimmed by 4 bases and V by 3 bases; bases with no gene match: 7. Germline-derived CDR1 and CDR2 are MDHEN and SYDVKM. In DNA, the CDR3 is TGTGCCAGCAGTTTCCGTACACTAGCGGGGGGTTACAATGAGCAGTTCTTC. Translating gives CASSFRTLAGGYNEQFF. The full variable domain, completed using reference TRBV28 and TRBJ2-1, is DVKVTQSSRYLVKRTGEKVFLECVQDMDHENMFWYRQDPGLGLRLIYFSYDVKMKEKGDIPEGYSVSREKKERFSLILESASTNQTSMYLCASSFRTLAGGYNEQFFGPGTRLTVL.

Details on this clonotype: A read error may explain this, as a much larger clone is one base away. The chain carries TRBV3-1 and TRBJ1-3; the D is unclear. The germline gives CDR1 LGHDT, CDR2 YNNKEL (reference sequence). V shed 2 bases and J shed 0 bases, with 8 bases lying between them. CDR3 length equals 15 residues. CDR3 coding DNA: TGTGCCAGCAGCCAACTCTATTCCTCTGGAAACACCATATATTTT. It is translated as CASSQLYSSGNTIYF.

The table lists this clonotype with many counts. The chain employs TRBV7-2 and TRBJ2-2; D ambiguous. Germline CDR1 reads SGHTA; CDR2 reads FQGNSA. Trimming removed 6 bases from V and 6 bases from J, with 8 bases in between. This CDR3 region has 12 residues. DNA for the CDR3: TGTGCCAGCAGTCGCTACGCCGGGGAGCTGTTTTTT. It translates to CASSRYAGELFF.

This clonotype has ten or more counts. The chain couples TRBV7-9 to TRBJ1-2, with D hard to call. Trimming took off 5 bases at V and 2 bases at J, with 12 bases between the two ends. Per germline, CDR1 SEHNR and CDR2 FQNEAQ (reference sequence). There are 14 residues in the CDR3. CDR3 coding DNA: TGTGCCAGCAGCCGGGCCCCCGGCAACTATGGCTACACCTTC. Translated: CASSRAPGNYGYTF.

The rearrangement joins TRBV5-8 to TRBJ2-2, with D possibly being TRBD2 (6 bases). Trimming took off 4 bases at V and 3 bases at J, with 16 bases between the two ends. Germline assignment: CDR1 SGHTS and CDR2 YDEGEE. CDR3 size: 16 residues. CDR3 bases: TGTGCCAGCAGCCTCCTTCCGGGGGAGTACACCGGGGAGCTGTTTTTT. The encoded protein is CASSLLPGEYTGELFF.

The V call is TRBV4-2, the J call TRBJ1-5; D is perhaps TRBD1 (5 bases). Germline assignment: CDR1 LGHNA and CDR2 YNFKEQ. V lost 0 bases and J lost 2, with 20 bases in between. The CDR3 contains 19 residues. The CDR3 sequence: CASSQEQGQGDGGNQPQHF. CDR3 nucleotides: TGTGCCAGCAGCCAAGAACAAGGGCAGGGCGATGGGGGCAATCAGCCCCAGCATTTT.

The J gene is TRBJ2-2, the V gene TRBV9; the match to TRBD1 covers 9 bases. The CDR3 totals 16 residues. Germline V gene data show CDR1 as SGDLS and CDR2 as YYNGEE. The V segment lost 0 bases and the J segment 3 bases; nucleotides outside the gene matches: 3. CDR3 loop: CASSVATGGDTGELFF. In DNA form, the CDR3 reads TGTGCCAGCAGCGTAGCTACAGGGGGCGACACCGGGGAGCTGTTTTTT.

This clonotype has a handful of counts. The gene calls are TRBV4-3 and TRBJ2-7; the match to TRBD2 covers 7 bases. The CDR3 loop spans 13 amino acids. The germline V gene encodes CDR1 LGHNA and CDR2 YSLEER. The trim removed 0 bases at V and 5 bases at J, leaving 1 base unmatched. The CDR3 nucleotides are TGCGCCAGCAGCCAAGATGGGGGGGACGAGCAGTACTTC. This sequence encodes CASSQDGGDEQYF.

This clonotype was seen ten or more times. The chain joins TRBV6-2 or TRBV6-3 to TRBJ2-1, with 8 nucleotides matching TRBD1. This CDR3 spans 17 amino acids. The germline V gene encodes CDR1 MNHEY and CDR2 SVGEGT. V dropped 8 bases and J dropped 6; count of bases not matched to a gene: 18. The CDR3 bases are TGTGCCAGCGGATTCACACCGACAGGGGCCAAGCGCAATGAGCAGTTCTTC. This sequence encodes CASGFTPTGAKRNEQFF.

This clonotype showed up just a few times. The chain uses TRBV6-1 and TRBJ2-7, with 7 bases that match TRBD2. CDR1 MNHNS and CDR2 SASEGT come from the germline V gene. V was pared by 10 bases and J by 2 bases, with 8 bases of the junction left unmatched. The CDR3 sequence is 13 residues long. The CDR3 sequence: CATGGWETYEQYF. DNA of the CDR3: TGTGCCACCGGGGGGTGGGAGACCTACGAGCAGTACTTC.

The sample holds many counts of this clonotype. The chain has TRBV12-3 or TRBV12-4 and TRBJ2-4; tentative D call: TRBD1 (5 bases). Trimming took off 3 bases at V and 0 bases at J, with 12 bases between the two ends. There are 16 residues in the CDR3. The CDR3 nucleotides read TGTGCCAGCAGTTTCTCCTGGGGCGAAGCCAAAAACATTCAGTACTTC. Translating it yields CASSFSWGEAKNIQYF.

The chain carries TRBV10-3 and TRBJ2-7, with unresolved D. CDR1 and CDR2 from the germline V gene are ENHRY and SYGVKD. The CDR3 is 11 residues long. V lost 10 bases and J 2 bases, leaving 9 bases between the germline ends. The CDR3 coding sequence is TGTGCCAACGGGTGGGCCTACGAGCAGTACTTC. Encoded protein: CANGWAYEQYF.

This clonotype has ten or more counts. The CDR3 loop reads CASSDRTGGNQPQHF. In nucleotides, the CDR3 is TGTGCCAGCAGTGACCGGACAGGGGGAAATCAGCCCCAGCATTTT. V gene TRBV6-1 combines with J gene TRBJ1-5, with TRBD1 identical over 10 bases. Trimming removed 3 bases from V and 4 bases from J; junction bases left unmatched: 3. The CDR3 consists of 15 residues. Per germline, CDR1 MNHNS and CDR2 SASEGT.

This clonotype was seen repeatedly, ten times or more. CDR3 bases: TGTGCCATCAGTGAGGACGGGGATAGCAATCAGCCCCAGCATTTT. Translated: CAISEDGDSNQPQHF. The gene calls are TRBV10-3 and TRBJ1-5; D gene uncertain. The V end lost 2 bases, the J end lost 0 bases, and 8 bases lay between the germline ends. The V gene's germline CDR1 is ENHRY and CDR2 SYGVKD. The CDR3 sequence is 15 residues long.

This chain connects TRBV5-6 to TRBJ1-2; the match to TRBD1 covers 9 bases. The germline gives CDR1 SGHDT, CDR2 YYEEEE. The CDR3 contains 14 residues. After removal of 3 bases from V and 4 bases from J, the junction contained 4 bases not matched to a gene. The CDR3 reads CASSWDRAGYGYTF. The CDR3 bases are TGTGCCAGCAGCTGGGACAGGGCGGGCTATGGCTACACCTTC.

This clonotype was seen many times. This chain connects TRBV9 to TRBJ2-3; 7 nucleotides line up with TRBD2. Germline loops: CDR1 SGDLS, CDR2 YYNGEE. There are 15 residues in the CDR3. J was trimmed by 2 bases and V by 4 bases; bases with no gene match: 7. The CDR3 spells CASSSASGNTDTQYF. As DNA, the CDR3 is TGTGCCAGCAGCTCGGCTAGCGGAAACACAGATACGCAGTATTTT.

The V gene is TRBV20-1, the J gene TRBJ2-7, with 7 positions matching TRBD2. With 3 bases clipped from V and 9 bases from J, the junction kept 8 bases outside the gene matches. Looked up from germline, CDR1 is DFQATT and CDR2 is SNEGSKA (reference sequence). The CDR3 contains 12 residues. The CDR3 loop is CSASLAGDVQYF. In DNA form, the CDR3 reads TGCAGTGCTAGTCTGGCGGGAGATGTGCAGTACTTC.

This rearrangement joins TRBV6-1 to TRBJ2-1, with TRBD1 identical over 12 bases. The CDR3 length is 16 residues. Unmatched junction bases numbered 12, after V lost 5 bases and J lost 10 bases. Looked up from germline, CDR1 is MNHNS and CDR2 is SASEGT. The CDR3: CASSRDGTGGVGEQFF. The CDR3, as DNA: TGTGCCAGCAGTCGCGACGGGACAGGGGGCGTGGGGGAGCAGTTCTTC.